What follows are 24 T cell receptor beta chains derived from one specimen sequenced in a study of cytomegalovirus exposure and HLA in healthy donors. This PCR relied on a set of 60 Vbeta primers and 13 Jbeta primers. Assay: immunoSEQ multiplex PCR; the TCRdb copy retains only in-frame clones and omits some. The table has 120,000 to 150,000 clones, roughly three fifths seen once. The sample taken for sequencing was PBMCs. The receptor source for this set is a male donor in good health and CMV-seronegative.

The chain couples TRBV5-1 to TRBJ2-1, with TRBD1 identical over 7 bases. CDR1 is SGHRS, CDR2 YFSETQ, per germline. The V and J ends lost 3 bases and 7 bases, in that order; junction bases with no gene match: 13. This CDR3 contains 16 residues. The CDR3 here is CASSWYRGDFINEQFF. The CDR3 DNA reads as TGCGCCAGCAGCTGGTACAGGGGTGACTTTATTAATGAGCAGTTCTTC.

The V and J genes are TRBV7-9 and TRBJ2-7; D possibly corresponds to TRBD2 (5 bases). The CDR3 runs to 13 residues. Trimming cost V 5 bases and J 6 bases, with 14 bases left between them. Germline-derived CDR1 and CDR2 are SEHNR and FQNEAQ (reference sequence). DNA of the CDR3: TGTGCCAGCAGCCGGGGAACTGATACCGAGCAGTACTTC. It encodes CASSRGTDTEQYF.

This chain connects TRBV7-2 to TRBJ1-3, with unresolved D. CDR3 length: 14 amino acids. Deletions cut 7 bases from V and 0 bases from J, with 10 bases between. Germline V gene data show CDR1 as SGHTA and CDR2 as FQGNSA. CDR3 protein: CASTPVSSGNTIYF. The CDR3 coding sequence is TGTGCCAGCACCCCGGTTAGCTCTGGAAACACCATATATTTT.

This clone appeared a few times. The genes are TRBV11-3 and TRBJ2-5; D not certain. CDR1 SGHNT and CDR2 YENEEA come from the germline V gene. The V end was cut by 1 base, the J end by 2 bases, with 11 bases between. The CDR3 runs to 15 residues. CDR3 sequence reads: CASSLGATDQETQYF. CDR3 DNA: TGTGCCAGCAGCTTAGGAGCGACCGATCAAGAGACCCAGTACTTC.

The gene calls are TRBV5-4 and TRBJ1-2, with 7 bases fitting TRBD1. The CDR3 consists of 15 residues. The V gene end was trimmed by 4 bases and the J gene end by 5 bases; junction bases not matched to a gene: 11. The germline CDR1 and CDR2 sequences are SGHNT and YYREEE (reference sequence). This chain's CDR3 is CASSAHEWDSYGYTF. The CDR3 DNA is TGTGCCAGCAGCGCACACGAATGGGACAGTTATGGCTACACCTTC.

The CDR3 here is CASSQGPAGGGETQYF. The CDR3 nucleotides are TGCGCCAGCAGCCAAGGTCCAGCGGGGGGCGGGGAGACCCAGTACTTC. The V gene is TRBV4-1, the J gene TRBJ2-5; 9 nucleotides align to TRBD2. V lost 1 base and J lost 5; bases outside the gene matches: 8. The V gene's germline CDR1 is MGHRA and CDR2 YSYEKL. The CDR3 is made up of 16 amino acids.

The chain employs TRBV5-1 and TRBJ2-5; 7 positions match TRBD1. Losses at the gene ends were 0 bases for V and 2 bases for J; bases not matched to a gene: 1. Germline CDR1 SGHRS, CDR2 YFSETQ. This CDR3 has 14 residues. The CDR3 sequence is CASSLGRGQETQYF. CDR3 DNA sequence: TGCGCCAGCAGCTTGGGCAGGGGGCAAGAGACCCAGTACTTC.

The chain combines TRBV7-9 with TRBJ1-5; tentatively, D is TRBD1 (5 bases). The CDR3 is 14 amino acids. Germline V gene data show CDR1 as SEHNR and CDR2 as FQNEAQ (reference sequence). Trimming cost V 1 base and J 2 bases, with 6 bases left between them. The CDR3: CASSLGGGNQPQHF. Here the CDR3 DNA reads TGTGCCAGCAGCTTAGGGGGGGGCAATCAGCCCCAGCATTTT.

The rearrangement joins TRBV4-2 to TRBJ2-7; 9 nucleotides agree with TRBD1. Germline V gene lookup returns CDR1 LGHNA and CDR2 YNFKEQ. The V segment lost 1 base and the J segment 6 bases; nucleotides outside the gene matches: 13. This CDR3 contains 17 residues. For the CDR3, the DNA is TGTGCCAGCAGCCAAGCCTCGGTTCTGAGGGACAGGGTCGAGCAGTACTTC. It encodes CASSQASVLRDRVEQYF.

The gene calls are TRBV28 and TRBJ1-5; 8 bases match TRBD1. Per the germline V gene, CDR1 is MDHEN and CDR2 is SYDVKM. The CDR3 extends over 12 amino acids. Unmatched junction bases numbered 0, after V lost 6 bases and J lost 5 bases. The CDR3 nucleotides are TGTGCCAGCAGACAGGGGGATCAGCCCCAGCATTTT. Protein product: CASRQGDQPQHF.

This clone was seen a few times. The chain couples TRBV18 to TRBJ1-2; 9 positions match TRBD1. V gave up 2 bases and J gave up 0 bases; unmatched junction bases: 4. Per the germline V gene, CDR1 is KGHSH and CDR2 is LQKENI. This CDR3 comprises 16 residues. This CDR3 reads CASSPGGTGTNYGYTF. The CDR3 nucleotides read TGTGCCAGCTCACCAGGCGGGACAGGGACTAACTATGGCTACACCTTC.

The chain is built from TRBV6-5 and TRBJ2-5; 8 bases match TRBD1. The CDR3 extends over 15 amino acids. CDR1 and CDR2 (germline): MNHEY, SVGAGI. V was pared by 5 bases and J by 2 bases, with 7 bases of the junction left unmatched. The CDR3 region has the DNA TGTGCCAGCAGTGGGGAGACAGGGGCGCAAGAGACCCAGTACTTC. Translated: CASSGETGAQETQYF.

This clone came up a few times. The chain joins TRBV7-9 to TRBJ2-4; D is possibly TRBD1 (6 bases). Trimming pared 3 bases from V and 0 bases from J, leaving 18 bases between. Germline assignment: CDR1 SEHNR and CDR2 FQNEAQ (reference sequence). The CDR3 has 18 amino acids. The CDR3: CASSFGWARTVAKNIQYF. The CDR3 DNA is TGTGCCAGCAGCTTTGGCTGGGCAAGGACAGTAGCCAAAAACATTCAGTACTTC.

This sequence joins TRBV5-4 and TRBJ2-2, with TRBD2 identical over 7 bases. The germline V gene has CDR1 SGHNT and CDR2 YYREEE (reference sequence). The CDR3 has 13 residues. The J segment lost 5 bases and the V segment lost 4 bases, leaving 2 bases of the junction unmatched. CDR3 sequence: CASSRGETGELFF. The DNA for the CDR3 is TGTGCCAGCAGCCGGGGGGAGACCGGGGAGCTGTTTTTT.

This chain links TRBV28 with TRBJ2-1, with D possibly being TRBD2 (6 bases). The germline V and J ends were trimmed by 8 bases and 1 base, with 18 bases remaining between them. CDR3 length: 16 amino acids. Looked up from germline, CDR1 is MDHEN and CDR2 is SYDVKM. The CDR3 is CASYTFDAGSYNEQFF. The CDR3 DNA reads TGTGCCAGCTATACATTCGACGCGGGGTCCTACAATGAGCAGTTCTTC.

This clone was seen a few times. This chain links TRBV19 with TRBJ1-5, with D perhaps TRBD1 (6 bases). The V end was cut by 7 bases, the J end by 5 bases, with 9 bases between. Germline loops: CDR1 LNHDA, CDR2 SQIVND (reference sequence). The CDR3 consists of 12 residues. CDR3 loop: CASKQGDQPQHF. The CDR3 bases are TGTGCCAGTAAACAGGGTGATCAGCCCCAGCATTTT.

The CDR3 protein is CASSRVGETQYF. In nucleotides, the CDR3 is TGTGCCAGCTCCAGGGTAGGGGAGACCCAGTACTTC. V gene TRBV7-9 combines with J gene TRBJ2-5; D is perhaps TRBD1 (5 bases). The CDR3 consists of 12 residues. Germline V gene lookup returns CDR1 SEHNR and CDR2 FQNEAQ (reference sequence). V was pared by 8 bases and J by 5 bases, with 12 bases between.

This chain uses TRBV28 with TRBJ2-5; weak D call: TRBD2 (6 bases). Germline V gene data show CDR1 as MDHEN and CDR2 as SYDVKM. There are 18 residues in the CDR3. The V gene lost 4 bases and the J gene lost 3 bases, with 24 bases spanning the gap. The CDR3 region is CASSYEWSGGTAKETQYF. Here the CDR3 DNA reads TGTGCCAGCAGTTACGAGTGGAGCGGCGGGACCGCTAAAGAGACCCAGTACTTC.

V is TRBV6-1 and J is TRBJ2-3; 7 positions agree with TRBD2. The V gene's germline CDR1 is MNHNS and CDR2 SASEGT. The CDR3 runs to 16 residues. Germline trimming cut 0 bases from V and 2 bases from J; bases unmatched to any gene: 5. This chain's CDR3 is CASSEAWRGFTDTQYF. In nucleotides, the CDR3 is TGTGCCAGCAGTGAAGCCTGGCGGGGGTTCACAGATACGCAGTATTTT.

The chain recombines TRBV10-2 with TRBJ2-5, with D unclear. The CDR3 sequence is 13 residues long. V lost 3 bases and J 1 base, leaving 6 bases between the germline ends. Germline lookup yields CDR1 WSHSY and CDR2 SAAADI. CDR3 DNA sequence: TGCGCCAGCAGTGAACGGGTCCAAGAGACCCAGTACTTC. As protein: CASSERVQETQYF.

CDR3: CASSGGDTGELFF. The DNA of the CDR3 is TGTGCCAGCAGCGGGGGGGACACCGGGGAGCTGTTTTTT. The chain couples TRBV27 to TRBJ2-2; 8 nucleotides match TRBD2. The CDR3 consists of 13 residues. Unmatched junction bases numbered 0, after V lost 6 bases and J lost 3 bases. Germline CDR1 and CDR2: MNHEY and SMNVEV (reference sequence).

The CDR3 sequence is CASSLESGVKLFF. Written as DNA, the CDR3 is TGTGCCAGCAGCTTAGAGTCGGGAGTAAAACTGTTTTTT. The V and J genes are TRBV7-9 and TRBJ1-4; no clear D gene. The CDR3 extends over 13 amino acids. The V and J ends lost 1 base and 10 bases respectively, with 10 bases between them. Germline CDR1 SEHNR, CDR2 FQNEAQ (reference sequence).

The chain combines TRBV2 with TRBJ1-3; 7 nucleotides match TRBD1. The CDR3 is made up of 15 amino acids. The V gene's germline CDR1 is SNHLY and CDR2 FYNNEI. V was clipped by 8 bases and J by 0 bases; unmatched bases: 7. Here the CDR3 DNA reads TGTGCCAGCCGGGATCGGACAGGCTCTGGAAACACCATATATTTT. Its protein is CASRDRTGSGNTIYF. The entire variable domain, with the rest obtained from reference TRBV2 and TRBJ1-3, is as follows: EPEVTQTPSHQVTQMGQEVILRCVPISNHLYFYWYRQILGQKVEFLVSFYNNEISEKSEIFDDQFSVERPDGSNFTLKIRSTKLEDSAMYFCASRDRTGSGNTIYFGEGSWLTVV.

The chain is built from TRBV10-1 and TRBJ2-5; 8 bases are shared with TRBD2. Germline V gene sequence: CDR1 WNHNN, CDR2 SYGVQD (reference sequence). The CDR3 length is 16 residues. The V segment lost 0 bases and the J segment 5 bases; nucleotides outside the gene matches: 8. CDR3 loop: CASSESKAGGRETQYF. CDR3 nucleotide sequence: TGCGCCAGCAGTGAGTCGAAGGCGGGGGGCCGGGAGACCCAGTACTTC.